This passage covers 6 T cell receptor beta chains from one sample sequenced in a study of T cell responses to AZD1222 COVID-19 vaccine. The method was immunoSEQ multiplex PCR; TCRdb's version includes in-frame clones alone and lacks a portion of them. The table shows about 130,000 clones, with just under 95% occurring only once. The sequences come from peripheral blood, collected on day 0 of AZD1222 vaccination. These receptor sequences come from an adult in good health.

The rearrangement uses TRBV27 and TRBJ2-1; D is unresolved. The CDR3 extends over 17 amino acids. Trimming took 3 bases from V and 0 from J, leaving 15 bases between them. Germline loops: CDR1 MNHEY, CDR2 SMNVEV (reference sequence). The CDR3 coding sequence is TGTGCCAGCAGTTTGCGGCATTACAGCAGCTCCTACAATGAGCAGTTCTTC. It translates to CASSLRHYSSSYNEQFF.

CDR3 in amino acids: CASSRDRNTEAFF. CDR3 in DNA: TGTGCCAGCAGTCGGGACAGGAACACTGAAGCTTTCTTT. The genes are TRBV11-2 and TRBJ1-1, with 7 positions matching TRBD1. Germline V gene sequence: CDR1 SGHAT, CDR2 FQNNGV. The CDR3 extends over 13 amino acids. The junction had 2 bases not matched to a gene; V was cut back by 6 bases and J by 1 base.

V usage is TRBV19 and J usage is TRBJ1-4, with a tentative D call TRBD1 (5 bases). CDR3 length: 16 residues. Germline V gene lookup returns CDR1 LNHDA and CDR2 SQIVND (reference sequence). Trimming took off 3 bases at V and 0 bases at J, with 11 bases between the two ends. The CDR3 region is CASSISGAATNEKLFF. CDR3 coding DNA: TGTGCCAGTAGTATTTCTGGGGCCGCAACTAATGAAAAACTGTTTTTT.

The V call is TRBV27, the J call TRBJ2-3; TRBD2 matches at 10 bases. V dropped 0 bases and J dropped 3; count of bases not matched to a gene: 6. Germline V gives CDR1 MNHEY, CDR2 SMNVEV (reference sequence). The CDR3 length is 17 residues. The CDR3 DNA reads TGTGCCAGCAGTTTATCCCGGACTAGCGGAGTGACAGATACGCAGTATTTT. Its protein product is CASSLSRTSGVTDTQYF.

The chain combines TRBV7-2 with TRBJ2-3; D is unclear. With 3 bases removed from V and 4 bases from J, the gap between germline ends came to 11 bases. The germline V gene encodes CDR1 SGHTA and CDR2 FQGNSA. This CDR3 comprises 14 residues. The CDR3 loop reads CASSFRAYADTQYF. In nucleotides, the CDR3 is TGTGCCAGCAGCTTTCGAGCCTACGCAGATACGCAGTATTTT.

This chain joins TRBV2 and TRBJ2-5; 8 bases fit TRBD1. The CDR3 is made up of 15 amino acids. Germline assignment: CDR1 SNHLY and CDR2 FYNNEI. Trimming removed 6 bases from V and 5 bases from J; junction bases left unmatched: 11. The CDR3 reads CASRQLWTGRETQYF. The CDR3 DNA reads as TGTGCCAGCAGGCAGCTCTGGACAGGGCGGGAGACCCAGTACTTC.